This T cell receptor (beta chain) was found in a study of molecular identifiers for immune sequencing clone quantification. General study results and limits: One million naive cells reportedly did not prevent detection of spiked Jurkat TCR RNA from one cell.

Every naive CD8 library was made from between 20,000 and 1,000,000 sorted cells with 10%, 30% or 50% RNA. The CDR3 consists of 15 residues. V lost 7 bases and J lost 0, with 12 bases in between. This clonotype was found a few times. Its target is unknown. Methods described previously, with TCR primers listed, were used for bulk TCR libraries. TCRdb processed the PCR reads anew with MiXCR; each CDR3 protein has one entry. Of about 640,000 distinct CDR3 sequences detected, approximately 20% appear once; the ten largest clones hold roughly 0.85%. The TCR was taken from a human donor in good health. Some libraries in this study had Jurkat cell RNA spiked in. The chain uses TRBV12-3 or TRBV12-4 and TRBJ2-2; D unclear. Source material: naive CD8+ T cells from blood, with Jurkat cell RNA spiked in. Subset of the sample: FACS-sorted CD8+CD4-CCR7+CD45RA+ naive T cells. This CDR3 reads CASKQVYANTGELFF. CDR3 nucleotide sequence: TGTGCCAGCAAGCAAGTATATGCGAACACCGGGGAGCTGTTTTTT.